The rows below give T cell receptor beta chains drawn from one sample of a study of T cells in Graves' hyperthyroidism and ophthalmopathy. MiXCR, run by TCRdb on the multiplex PCR reads, gives a single entry per CDR3 protein. The sample carries under 350,000 distinct CDR3 sequences, approximately 18% recorded once. The sample comprised blood. The receptors were gathered from a woman between 50 and 59 years old with Graves' hyperthyroidism. Each CDR3 is given with its conserved first and last residue. The D gene is left open where the match is weak. Size is omitted from some rows. Given values are once, few, many or a class for expanded clones.

D gene	V gene	J gene	clone size	CDR3 DNA	CDR3 protein
TRBD2	TRBV3-1	TRBJ2-1	-	TGTGCCAGCGGCCCGGGACTAGCGGGGGTCAATGAGCAGTTCTTC	CASGPGLAGVNEQFF
-	TRBV20-1	TRBJ2-6	-	TGCAGTGCTAGCGGCAGCAGGGAATACTCTGGGGCCAACGTCCTGACTTTC	CSASGSREYSGANVLTF
TRBD2	TRBV4-1	TRBJ2-2	once	TGCGCCAGCAGCCAAGGACTAGCGGGGGACTCCGGGGAGCTGTTTTTT	CASSQGLAGDSGELFF
TRBD2	TRBV3-1	TRBJ2-2	many	TGTGCCAGCAGCCTTTTAGCGGGGGAGAACACCGGGGAGCTGTTTTTT	CASSLLAGENTGELFF
TRBD1	TRBV2	TRBJ1-5	many	TGTGCCAGCAGGGTCGGGACAGGCAGCAATCAGCCCCAGCATTTT	CASRVGTGSNQPQHF
-	TRBV29-1	TRBJ2-7	many	TGCAGCGTCGCCTCCGGGGACTCGGGGGAGCAGTACTTC	CSVASGDSGEQYF
-	TRBV28	TRBJ2-5	many	TGTGCCACCCTTGCCAGGGGAAGGGAGACCCAGTACTTC	CATLARGRETQYF
-	TRBV4-1	TRBJ1-5	-	TGCGCCAGCAGCCAAGAACAGTTTGGCAATCAGCCCCAGCATTTT	CASSQEQFGNQPQHF
TRBD1	TRBV2	TRBJ1-1	-	TGTGCCAGCAGTGCCAGACAGGGAGGGACTGAAGCTTTCTTT	CASSARQGGTEAFF
-	TRBV6-1	TRBJ1-5	many	TGTGCCAGCAGTGAGTTTTATAGCAATCAGCCCCAGCATTTT	CASSEFYSNQPQHF
-	TRBV25-1	TRBJ1-1	-	TGTGCCAGCAGTGAGTTCCGTCGCACTGAAGCTTTCTTT	CASSEFRRTEAFF
TRBD1	TRBV25-1	TRBJ1-1	few	TGTGCCAGTGCTGGTACGGGACAGGGGGAAGCTTTCTTT	CASAGTGQGEAFF
TRBD2	TRBV7-9	TRBJ2-1	-	TGTGCCAGCAGCTCCCGAACTAGCGGGATACCCTCCTACAATGAGCAGTTCTTC	CASSSRTSGIPSYNEQFF
TRBD1	TRBV28	TRBJ2-7	-	TGTGCCAGCAGTTGGGACAGTGGCTCCTACGAGCAGTACTTC	CASSWDSGSYEQYF
-	TRBV5-1	TRBJ2-6	many	TGCGCCAGCAGCTTGGCCTTTTCCGGGGCCAACGTCCTGACTTTC	CASSLAFSGANVLTF
-	TRBV6-2/TRBV6-3	TRBJ2-5	many	TGTGCCAGCAAATCGTACCAAGAGACCCAGTACTTC	CASKSYQETQYF
-	TRBV12-3/TRBV12-4	TRBJ2-5	many	TGTGCCAGCAGTTTCACCGGCCTCGAGACCCAGTACTTC	CASSFTGLETQYF
-	TRBV28	TRBJ2-1	many	TGTGCCAGCACCCAGGGGGGGACGTACAATGAGCAGTTCTTC	CASTQGGTYNEQFF
-	TRBV28	TRBJ2-1	many	TGTGCCAGCAGTTCATCGGGGCCGAATGAGCAGTTCTTC	CASSSSGPNEQFF
-	TRBV18	TRBJ2-1	many	TGTGCCAGCTCACCACCGGGGTTCGGCAATGAGCAGTTCTTC	CASSPPGFGNEQFF
TRBD1	TRBV28	TRBJ1-2	-	TGTGCCAGCAGTTTAAAGGGGGCCTTATATGGCTACACCTTC	CASSLKGALYGYTF
-	TRBV13	TRBJ1-3	-	TGTGCCAGCAGCTTACGGGGGGACTCTGGAAACACCATATATTTT	CASSLRGDSGNTIYF
-	TRBV2	TRBJ1-5	few	TGTGCCAGCAGTGGGGCAGGGGATCAGCCCCAGCATTTT	CASSGAGDQPQHF
-	TRBV5-1	TRBJ1-1	-	TGCGCCAGCAGCTGGGCTTATAGTACTGAAGCTTTCTTT	CASSWAYSTEAFF
TRBD2	TRBV7-3	TRBJ2-1	few	TGTGCCAGCAGCCCGGGGGGAAGGTACAATGAGCAGTTCTTC	CASSPGGRYNEQFF
TRBD2	TRBV27	TRBJ2-1	many	TGTGCCAGCAGACACGTCAGCGGGAGTGATATATACAATGAGCAGTTCTTC	CASRHVSGSDIYNEQFF
TRBD1	TRBV20-1	TRBJ2-3	-	TGCAGTGCTAGAGAAGGGGGCGGGTACACAGATACGCAGTATTTT	CSAREGGGYTDTQYF
-	TRBV2	TRBJ2-1	many	TGTGCCAGCAGTGATGAGGTAAAAGTCTCCTACAATGAGCAGTTCTTC	CASSDEVKVSYNEQFF
TRBD2	TRBV15	TRBJ2-3	-	TGTGCCACCAGCGTTCACCTAGCGGGGGGCACAGATACGCAGTATTTT	CATSVHLAGGTDTQYF
-	TRBV15	TRBJ1-4	-	TGTGCCACCAGCAGAGATCCAGGTGATAATGAAAAACTGTTTTTT	CATSRDPGDNEKLFF
-	TRBV29-1	TRBJ2-1	-	TGCAGCGTTCGCTTAGGGTACGACAATGAGCAGTTCTTC	CSVRLGYDNEQFF